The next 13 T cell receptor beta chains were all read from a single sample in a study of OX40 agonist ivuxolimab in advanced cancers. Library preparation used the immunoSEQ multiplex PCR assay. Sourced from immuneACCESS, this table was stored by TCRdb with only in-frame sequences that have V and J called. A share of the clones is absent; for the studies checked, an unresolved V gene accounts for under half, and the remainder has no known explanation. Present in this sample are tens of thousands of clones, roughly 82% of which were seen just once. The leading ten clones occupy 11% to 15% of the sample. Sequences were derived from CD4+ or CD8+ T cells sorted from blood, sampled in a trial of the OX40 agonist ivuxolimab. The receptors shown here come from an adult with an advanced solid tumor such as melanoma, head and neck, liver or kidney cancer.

The CDR3 region has the DNA TGTGCCAGCAGCACCCGGGGGGGCCTTGATGAGCAGTTCTTC. Its protein product is CASSTRGGLDEQFF. The chain is built from TRBV4-2 and TRBJ2-1; TRBD2 aligns across 8 bases. Germline CDR1 reads LGHNA; CDR2 reads YNFKEQ. The V segment lost 5 bases and the J segment 8 bases; nucleotides outside the gene matches: 8. The CDR3 covers 14 residues.

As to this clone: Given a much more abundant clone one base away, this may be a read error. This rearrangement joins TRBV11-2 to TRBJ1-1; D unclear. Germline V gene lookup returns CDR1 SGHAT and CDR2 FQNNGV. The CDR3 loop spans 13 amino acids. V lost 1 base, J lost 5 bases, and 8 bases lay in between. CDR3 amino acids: CASSLASETEAFF. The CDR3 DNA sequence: TGTGCCAGCAGCTTAGCTAGCGAGACTGAAGCTTTCTTT.

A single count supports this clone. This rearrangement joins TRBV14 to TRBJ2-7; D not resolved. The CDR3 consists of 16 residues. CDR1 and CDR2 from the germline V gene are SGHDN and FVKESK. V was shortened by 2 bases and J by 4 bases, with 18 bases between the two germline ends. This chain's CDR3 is CASSQSWSPRPYEQYF. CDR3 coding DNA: TGTGCCAGCAGCCAATCGTGGAGCCCCCGGCCTTACGAGCAGTACTTC.

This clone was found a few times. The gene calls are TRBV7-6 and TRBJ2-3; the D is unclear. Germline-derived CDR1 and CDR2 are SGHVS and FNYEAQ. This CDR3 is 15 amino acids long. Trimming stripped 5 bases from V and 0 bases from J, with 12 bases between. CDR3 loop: CASSPAGTSTDTQYF. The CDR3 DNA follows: TGTGCCAGCAGCCCCGCAGGAACTAGCACAGATACGCAGTATTTT.

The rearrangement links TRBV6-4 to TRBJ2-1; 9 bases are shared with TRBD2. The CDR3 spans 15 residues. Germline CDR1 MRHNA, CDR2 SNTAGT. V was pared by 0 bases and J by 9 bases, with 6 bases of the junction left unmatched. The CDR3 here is CASSDSAGGRIEQFF. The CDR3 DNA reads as TGTGCCAGCAGTGACTCTGCGGGGGGGCGCATTGAGCAGTTCTTC.

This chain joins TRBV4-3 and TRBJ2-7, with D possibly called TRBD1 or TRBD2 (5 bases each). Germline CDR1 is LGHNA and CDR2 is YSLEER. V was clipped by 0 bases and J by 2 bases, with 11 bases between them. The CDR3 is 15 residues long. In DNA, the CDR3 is TGCGCCAGCAGCCAAGATAGGGACGGTCCCTACGAGCAGTACTTC. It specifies CASSQDRDGPYEQYF.

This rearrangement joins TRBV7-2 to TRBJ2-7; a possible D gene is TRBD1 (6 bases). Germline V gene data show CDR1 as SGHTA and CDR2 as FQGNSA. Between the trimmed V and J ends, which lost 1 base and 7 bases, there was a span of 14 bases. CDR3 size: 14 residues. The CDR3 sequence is CASSLDLGAREQYF. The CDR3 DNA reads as TGTGCCAGCAGCTTAGATCTGGGGGCGAGGGAGCAGTACTTC. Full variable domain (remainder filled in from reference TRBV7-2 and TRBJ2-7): GAGVSQSPSNKVTEKGKDVELRCDPISGHTALYWYRQSLGQGLEFLIYFQGNSAPDKSGLPSDRFSAERTGGSVSTLTIQRTQQEDSAVYLCASSLDLGAREQYFGPGTRLTVT.

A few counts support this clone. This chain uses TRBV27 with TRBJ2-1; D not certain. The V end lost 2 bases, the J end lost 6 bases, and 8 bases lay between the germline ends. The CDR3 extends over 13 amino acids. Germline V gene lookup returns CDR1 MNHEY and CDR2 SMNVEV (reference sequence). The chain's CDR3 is CASSLSGTNEQFF. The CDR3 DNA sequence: TGTGCCAGCAGTTTAAGTGGAACCAATGAGCAGTTCTTC.

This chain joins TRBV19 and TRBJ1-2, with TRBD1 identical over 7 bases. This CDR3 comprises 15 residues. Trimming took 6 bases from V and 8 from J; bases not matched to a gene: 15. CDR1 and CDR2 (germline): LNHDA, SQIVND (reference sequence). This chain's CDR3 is CASSQDEDRTVGYTF. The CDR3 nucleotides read TGTGCCAGTAGCCAAGACGAGGACAGGACTGTAGGCTACACCTTC.

The CDR3 reads CASTPTGGSYNEQFF. The CDR3 bases are TGTGCCAGCACCCCGACAGGGGGCTCGTACAATGAGCAGTTCTTC. V is TRBV25-1 and J is TRBJ2-1; 10 nucleotides agree with TRBD1. Per the germline V gene, CDR1 is MGHDK and CDR2 is SYGVNS. This CDR3 has 15 amino acids. V was pared by 7 bases and J by 4 bases, with 7 bases of the junction left unmatched.

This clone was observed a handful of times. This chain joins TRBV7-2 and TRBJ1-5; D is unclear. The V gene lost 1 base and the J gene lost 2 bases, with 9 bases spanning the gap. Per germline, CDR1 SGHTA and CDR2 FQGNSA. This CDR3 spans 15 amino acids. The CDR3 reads CASSLGGWGNQPQHF. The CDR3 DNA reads TGTGCCAGCAGCTTAGGGGGTTGGGGCAATCAGCCCCAGCATTTT.

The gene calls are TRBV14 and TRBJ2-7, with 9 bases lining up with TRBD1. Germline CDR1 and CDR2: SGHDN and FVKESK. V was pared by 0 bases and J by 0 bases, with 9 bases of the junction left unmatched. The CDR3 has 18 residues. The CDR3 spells CASSQDAGTGRNSYEQYF. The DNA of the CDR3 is TGTGCCAGCAGCCAAGACGCCGGGACAGGGAGGAACTCCTACGAGCAGTACTTC.

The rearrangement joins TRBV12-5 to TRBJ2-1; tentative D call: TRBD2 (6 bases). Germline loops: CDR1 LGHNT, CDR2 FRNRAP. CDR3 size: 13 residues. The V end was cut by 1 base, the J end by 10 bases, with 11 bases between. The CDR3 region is CASGLGGIREQFF. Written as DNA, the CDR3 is TGTGCTAGTGGTTTGGGCGGGATCCGAGAGCAGTTCTTC.